This note documents a single T cell receptor beta chain sequence. Its antigen is unknown. Each individual donor underwent a draw of about 11 milliliters of peripheral blood. Each sample yielded at least 5.5 micrograms of PBMC total RNA. For the second PCR, which ran for about 7 to 11 cycles, a sample-barcoded 5' primer and a J-beta primer mix were used. The template-switch adaptor was a 5' adaptor with 12 random nucleotides. It tagged each cDNA molecule. TCRdb used MiXCR to reprocess the 5' RACE reads, holding one entry per CDR3 protein. The sample carries around 1,700,000 distinct CDR3 sequences, about 28% recorded once. The sample belongs to a study of blood T cells in healthy people across ages. General study points: Long-lived and aged donors differed, with more naive CD4+ cells and higher diversity in the long-lived.

Material for sequencing was blood. The clonotype was recovered from a woman in her 30s in good health.

The CDR3 region has the DNA TGTGCCAGCTCACGTAAGGGGGCGCCGAGCAATCAGCCCCAGCATTTT. Encoded protein: CASSRKGAPSNQPQHF. The J gene is TRBJ1-5, the V gene TRBV27; 7 positions agree with TRBD1. Trimming cost V 8 bases and J 1 base; bases outside gene matches: 11. This CDR3 is 16 amino acids long. Germline CDR1 MNHEY, CDR2 SMNVEV (reference sequence).